Listed here are 17 T cell receptor beta chains from one sample, sequenced in a study of T-cell memory formation after mild COVID-19. TCRdb ran MiXCR on the 5' RACE reads and lists one entry per CDR3 protein. The top ten clones hold 9% to 15% of a sample with roughly 450,000 distinct CDR3 sequences, roughly 18% of them seen once. The sequenced material came from PBMCs or a T cell subset sorted from them (not recorded which). The receptor set was obtained from an adult woman who had mild COVID-19 (a few samples of this study predate the infection). Cell type and time point are not known.

A few counts support this clonotype. J is TRBJ2-7 and V is TRBV12-3 or TRBV12-4; maybe TRBD1 (5 bases). CDR3 length: 13 residues. V was clipped by 6 bases and J by 7 bases, with 16 bases between them. CDR3 nucleotide sequence: TGTGCCAGCAGCACCAACAGTCCAGGGGAGCAGTACTTC. Its translation: CASSTNSPGEQYF.

This clonotype has just a few counts. The chain combines TRBV7-2 with TRBJ2-3; 8 nucleotides match TRBD2. The CDR3 sequence is 17 residues long. Germline CDR1 SGHTA, CDR2 FQGNSA. V gave up 1 base and J gave up 4 bases; unmatched junction bases: 10. CDR3 amino acids: CASSLDRLRGAPDTQYF. CDR3 DNA: TGTGCCAGCAGCTTAGATCGCCTGCGGGGGGCCCCAGATACGCAGTATTTT.

This clonotype was detected many times. This chain joins TRBV12-3 or TRBV12-4 and TRBJ2-2; no clear D. V was shortened by 3 bases and J by 1 base, with 9 bases between the two germline ends. This CDR3 has 15 amino acids. The CDR3, as DNA: TGTGCCAGCAGTTTTGCCGGGTTGAACACCGGGGAGCTGTTTTTT. As protein: CASSFAGLNTGELFF.

The chain links TRBV16 to TRBJ1-2, with D maybe TRBD1 (6 bases). CDR3 length equals 18 residues. Germline loops: CDR1 KGHSY, CDR2 FQNENV. V dropped 6 bases and J dropped 2 bases, with 25 bases sitting between them. In nucleotides, the CDR3 is TGTGCCAGCAGTCAACAACGCCATGGTCGGGGGCGAAACTATGGCTACACCTTC. The encoded protein is CASSQQRHGRGRNYGYTF.

This clonotype has more than one count but fewer than ten. The V and J genes are TRBV10-3 and TRBJ2-3; D not certain. The germline gives CDR1 ENHRY, CDR2 SYGVKD. The CDR3 covers 14 residues. V lost 4 bases to trimming and J lost 7 bases, with 15 bases between them. The CDR3 spells CAISVNTQHNTQYF. As DNA, the CDR3 is TGTGCCATCAGTGTAAATACACAACACAATACGCAGTATTTT.

The chain couples TRBV6-1 to TRBJ1-5; D might be TRBD1 (6 bases). The CDR3 extends over 19 amino acids. The germline CDR1 and CDR2 sequences are MNHNS and SASEGT. V was shortened by 8 bases and J by 4 bases, with 30 bases between the two germline ends. CDR3 loop: CASSTPGGGVPGANQPQHF. CDR3 sequence (DNA): TGTGCCAGCTCCACGCCTGGAGGGGGGGTCCCGGGAGCTAATCAGCCCCAGCATTTT.

This clonotype was recorded a few times. V usage is TRBV29-1 and J usage is TRBJ2-5; no clear D. Germline V lookup: CDR1 SQVTM, CDR2 ANQGSEA. The CDR3 has 14 residues. V shed 6 bases and J shed 3 bases, with 17 bases lying between them. The CDR3: CSVVPHGRKETQYF. Here the CDR3 DNA reads TGCAGCGTCGTCCCCCACGGCAGAAAAGAGACCCAGTACTTC.

At least ten counts were recorded for this clonotype. This sequence joins TRBV5-1 and TRBJ2-5, with TRBD1 identical over 8 bases. CDR1 is SGHRS, CDR2 YFSETQ, per germline. The CDR3 sequence is 15 residues long. J lost 4 bases, V lost 4 bases, and 9 bases had no gene match. CDR3 DNA sequence: TGCGCCAGCAGCGCGAGACAGGGGATTGGAGAGACCCAGTACTTC. This encodes CASSARQGIGETQYF.

This chain connects TRBV6-2 or TRBV6-3 to TRBJ2-7; TRBD1 agrees at 8 bases. The CDR3 is 17 amino acids. Germline V gene data show CDR1 as MNHEY and CDR2 as SVGEGT. V shed 6 bases, J shed 1 base, and the junction held 14 bases outside the gene matches. The CDR3, as DNA: TGTGCCAGCAGCTCCACCCCGGGGACAGGCTTATCCTACGAGCAGTACTTC. Protein: CASSSTPGTGLSYEQYF.

There are many counts of this clonotype. This chain joins TRBV5-1 and TRBJ2-3; tentative D call: TRBD1 (5 bases). This CDR3 is built from 13 residues. Deletions cut 2 bases from V and 11 bases from J, with 15 bases between. Germline CDR1 reads SGHRS; CDR2 reads YFSETQ. The CDR3 DNA is TGCGCCAGCAGCTTTACTCAGGGTGAAGAGCAGTATTTT. Translating it yields CASSFTQGEEQYF.

This clonotype has just a few counts. The V call is TRBV20-1, the J call TRBJ2-1; 8 nucleotides agree with TRBD1. This CDR3 region has 13 residues. J lost 6 bases, V lost 5 bases, and 6 bases had no gene match. CDR1 is DFQATT, CDR2 SNEGSKA, per germline (reference sequence). The CDR3 sequence is CSASTRGPNEQFF. The CDR3 DNA reads TGCAGTGCTTCTACCAGGGGGCCCAATGAGCAGTTCTTC.

This clonotype was picked up a small number of times. The chain employs TRBV3-1 and TRBJ2-1; 8 bases line up with TRBD2. The V gene end was trimmed by 7 bases and the J gene end by 5 bases; junction bases not matched to a gene: 10. The CDR3 is 15 amino acids. In germline, CDR1 is LGHDT, CDR2 YNNKEL (reference sequence). Here the CDR3 reads CASTSKAGGNNEQFF. The CDR3 DNA follows: TGTGCCAGCACCTCTAAGGCGGGGGGAAACAATGAGCAGTTCTTC.

The V call is TRBV7-8, the J call TRBJ1-2; D unclear. V was trimmed by 2 bases and J by 0 bases, leaving 10 bases between them. The CDR3 contains 15 residues. Per the germline V gene, CDR1 is SGHVS and CDR2 is FQNEAQ. CDR3 protein: CASSLRDWSNYGYTF. CDR3 sequence (DNA): TGTGCCAGCAGCTTACGTGACTGGTCTAACTATGGCTACACCTTC.

This clonotype has a handful of counts. V usage is TRBV5-1 and J usage is TRBJ2-4, with D possibly matching TRBD2 (5 bases). This CDR3 contains 13 residues. Germline-derived CDR1 and CDR2 are SGHRS and YFSETQ. The ends were cut back, 0 bases at V and 9 bases at J, with 10 bases in the middle. This CDR3 reads CASSLVGLSIQYF. The CDR3 DNA sequence: TGCGCCAGCAGCTTGGTCGGACTTAGCATTCAGTACTTC.

The chain recombines TRBV2 with TRBJ2-1; D gene unclear. Germline assignment: CDR1 SNHLY and CDR2 FYNNEI. V was cut by 6 bases and J by 4 bases, with 16 bases left in between. The CDR3 length is 15 residues. Here the CDR3 reads CASSIMVGFYNEQFF. CDR3 nucleotide sequence: TGTGCCAGCAGCATCATGGTTGGGTTTTACAATGAGCAGTTCTTC.

This clonotype was seen only a few times. V usage is TRBV20-1 and J usage is TRBJ2-7, with D unresolved. The germline V and J ends were trimmed by 3 bases and 6 bases, with 3 bases remaining between them. This CDR3 is built from 9 residues. Germline V gene sequence: CDR1 DFQATT, CDR2 SNEGSKA (reference sequence). The CDR3 loop reads CSARAEQYF. CDR3 nucleotides: TGCAGTGCTAGGGCCGAGCAGTACTTC.

This clonotype was detected only a few times. This chain uses TRBV24-1 with TRBJ2-3; D is undetermined. This CDR3 is 17 amino acids long. Germline assignment: CDR1 KGHDR and CDR2 SFDVKD. V shed 9 bases and J shed 1 base, with 22 bases lying between them. CDR3 sequence (DNA): TGTGCCACCGGTTGGACCGATCTTTGGCTTGGCACAGATACGCAGTATTTT. It translates to CATGWTDLWLGTDTQYF.